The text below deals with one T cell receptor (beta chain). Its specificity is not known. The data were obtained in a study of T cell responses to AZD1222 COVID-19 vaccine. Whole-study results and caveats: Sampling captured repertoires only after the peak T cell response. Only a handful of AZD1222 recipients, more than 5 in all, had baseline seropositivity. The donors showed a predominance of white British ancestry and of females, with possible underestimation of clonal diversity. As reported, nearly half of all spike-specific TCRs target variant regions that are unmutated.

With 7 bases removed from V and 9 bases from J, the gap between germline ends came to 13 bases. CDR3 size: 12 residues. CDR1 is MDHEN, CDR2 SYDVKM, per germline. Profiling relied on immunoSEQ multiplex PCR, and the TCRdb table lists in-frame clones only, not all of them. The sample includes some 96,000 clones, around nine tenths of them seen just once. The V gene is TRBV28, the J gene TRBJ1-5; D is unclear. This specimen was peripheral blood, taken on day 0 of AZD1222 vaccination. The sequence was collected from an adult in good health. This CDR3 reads CASTLPHGPQHF. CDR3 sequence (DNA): TGTGCCAGCACACTGCCCCATGGGCCCCAGCATTTT.